The 20 T cell receptor beta chains given below trace back to one sample, sequenced in a study of T cells after posttransplantation cyclophosphamide. The protocol was immunoSEQ multiplex PCR, while the TCRdb copy is restricted to in-frame clones and leaves out a portion. The repertoire has about 6,500 clones, 82% of them found once; the top ten carry around 26%. Busulfan-fludarabine conditioning, marrow transplant, and cyclophosphamide on days +3 and +4 were administered. The source was CD8+ T cells sorted from PBMCs, collected approximately 45 months after allogeneic stem cell transplant with posttransplant cyclophosphamide. These receptors were taken from a female patient aged 50-65 years who received an allogeneic stem cell transplant from a related donor, was CMV-positive, and had no GVHD. Some T cells could come from the graft donor.

This sequence joins TRBV9 and TRBJ2-1; 9 bases map to TRBD2. V lost 6 bases, J lost 5 bases, and 12 bases stayed unmatched. Per germline, CDR1 SGDLS and CDR2 YYNGEE. This CDR3 comprises 16 residues. The CDR3 coding sequence is TGTGCCAGCACCTCGAGCCGGCTAGCGGGAAACAATGAGCAGTTCTTC. The encoded protein is CASTSSRLAGNNEQFF.

The chain links TRBV28 to TRBJ1-2, with D possibly TRBD1 on 5 matching bases. This CDR3 comprises 14 residues. The V gene lost 3 bases and the J gene lost 5 bases, with 13 bases spanning the gap. Per the germline V gene, CDR1 is MDHEN and CDR2 is SYDVKM. The CDR3 loop reads CASSFGSTAYGYTF. The CDR3 DNA follows: TGTGCCAGCAGTTTCGGATCGACAGCTTATGGCTACACCTTC.

V is TRBV5-6 and J is TRBJ2-7; a possible D gene is TRBD1 (6 bases). Germline values: CDR1 SGHDT, CDR2 YYEEEE. This CDR3 has 13 residues. V was trimmed by 2 bases and J by 2 bases, leaving 8 bases between them. The CDR3 here is CASSFGQTYEQYF. The CDR3 DNA reads as TGTGCCAGCAGCTTCGGACAGACCTACGAGCAGTACTTC.

This chain uses TRBV15 with TRBJ1-2; 7 bases match TRBD1. The length of the CDR3 is 13 residues. Looked up from germline, CDR1 is LNHNV and CDR2 is YYDKDF (reference sequence). V was pared by 5 bases and J by 5 bases, with 5 bases of the junction left unmatched. Here the CDR3 DNA reads TGTGCCACCAGCTGGGACAGCGGGTATGGCTACACCTTC. Residues: CATSWDSGYGYTF.

The chain links TRBV15 to TRBJ2-1, with D tentatively TRBD2 (5 bases). V was trimmed by 1 base and J by 2 bases, leaving 15 bases between them. This CDR3 contains 17 residues. Germline lookup yields CDR1 LNHNV and CDR2 YYDKDF (reference sequence). The CDR3 DNA sequence: TGTGCCACCAGCAGAGTAGTAGCGATTGAACCCTACAATGAGCAGTTCTTC. It codes for CATSRVVAIEPYNEQFF.

The chain is built from TRBV19 and TRBJ1-1; tentative D call: TRBD1 (5 bases). This CDR3 is 15 amino acids long. Germline lookup yields CDR1 LNHDA and CDR2 SQIVND (reference sequence). With 3 bases removed from V and 6 bases from J, the gap between germline ends came to 17 bases. CDR3 amino acids: CASSIGAGWLPEAFF. Here the CDR3 DNA reads TGTGCCAGTAGTATTGGGGCAGGGTGGTTACCTGAAGCTTTCTTT. Full variable domain (outside the CDR3, taken from reference TRBV19 and TRBJ1-1): DGGITQSPKYLFRKEGQNVTLSCEQNLNHDAMYWYRQDPGQGLRLIYYSQIVNDFQKGDIAEGYSVSREKKESFPLTVTSAQKNPTAFYLCASSIGAGWLPEAFFGQGTRLTVV.

The genes are TRBV11-2 and TRBJ2-2; the D is unclear. The ends were cut back, 6 bases at V and 7 bases at J, with 12 bases in the middle. The CDR3 is 13 amino acids. Germline CDR1 and CDR2: SGHAT and FQNNGV. The CDR3 spells CASRQKTIGELFF. The DNA for the CDR3 is TGTGCCAGCAGACAAAAAACGATCGGGGAGCTGTTTTTT. The full variable domain, rest sourced from reference TRBV11-2 and TRBJ2-2, is EAGVAQSPRYKIIEKRQSVAFWCNPISGHATLYWYQQILGQGPKLLIQFQNNGVVDDSQLPKDRFSAERLKGVDSTLKIQPAKLEDSAVYLCASRQKTIGELFFGEGSRLTVL.

V and J are TRBV11-2 and TRBJ2-5, with unresolved D. V was pared by 1 base and J by 2 bases, with 11 bases between. CDR1 is SGHAT, CDR2 FQNNGV, per germline. The CDR3 has 15 residues. This CDR3 reads CASSLVIDWQETQYF. CDR3 DNA: TGTGCCAGCAGCTTAGTTATAGACTGGCAAGAGACCCAGTACTTC.

The chain employs TRBV9 and TRBJ1-1; 8 bases are a match to TRBD1. Germline lookup yields CDR1 SGDLS and CDR2 YYNGEE. V was clipped by 0 bases and J by 5 bases; unmatched bases: 3. The CDR3 spans 14 residues. CDR3 region: CASSVDRGGTEAFF. The CDR3 coding sequence is TGTGCCAGCAGCGTAGACAGGGGGGGAACTGAAGCTTTCTTT.

The DNA for the CDR3 is TGTGCCAGCCTAGGAGATACGCAGTATTTT. It yields the protein CASLGDTQYF. The rearrangement links TRBV6-5 to TRBJ2-3; D unresolved. V shed 8 bases and J shed 5 bases, with 5 bases lying between them. This CDR3 contains 10 residues. The V gene's germline CDR1 is MNHEY and CDR2 SVGAGI.

This chain uses TRBV27 with TRBJ2-7; weak D call: TRBD2 (7 bases). The germline V and J ends were trimmed by 5 bases and 3 bases, with 20 bases remaining between them. Looked up from germline, CDR1 is MNHEY and CDR2 is SMNVEV (reference sequence). CDR3 length: 16 amino acids. The CDR3 DNA reads as TGTGCCAGCAGTACATTCGGCGGGGGCCTAGTCTACGAGCAGTACTTC. Protein product: CASSTFGGGLVYEQYF.

J is TRBJ2-7 and V is TRBV11-3; the D gene is possibly TRBD2 (5 bases). Germline CDR1 and CDR2: SGHNT and YENEEA. With 0 bases removed from V and 6 bases from J, the gap between germline ends came to 9 bases. The CDR3 has 13 residues. The CDR3 sequence is CASSLDYAGEQYF. Written as DNA, the CDR3 is TGTGCCAGCAGCTTAGATTACGCGGGCGAGCAGTACTTC.

This clone was seen a few times. This chain connects TRBV7-6 to TRBJ1-4; 9 bases fit TRBD1. The CDR3 extends over 16 amino acids. Per the germline V gene, CDR1 is SGHVS and CDR2 is FNYEAQ. The V gene end was trimmed by 3 bases and the J gene end by 4 bases; junction bases not matched to a gene: 6. As DNA, the CDR3 is TGTGCCAGCAGCTTTCATCCGGGACAGGGTAATGAAAAACTGTTTTTT. Translation gives CASSFHPGQGNEKLFF.

The V and J genes are TRBV27 and TRBJ2-7; 11 positions match TRBD2. This CDR3 is built from 15 residues. Germline CDR1 is MNHEY and CDR2 is SMNVEV (reference sequence). The V segment lost 0 bases and the J segment 5 bases; nucleotides outside the gene matches: 3. CDR3 region: CASSLSTSGSHEQYF. For the CDR3, the DNA is TGTGCCAGCAGTTTATCAACTAGCGGGAGTCACGAGCAGTACTTC.

This clone was seen a single time. The CDR3 coding sequence is TGTGCCATACTAGCGTCCAATGAGCAGTTCTTC. Translation: CAILASNEQFF. The V gene is TRBV13, the J gene TRBJ2-1, with 7 nucleotides matching TRBD2. Germline V gene lookup returns CDR1 PRHDT and CDR2 FYEKMQ (reference sequence). The trim removed 10 bases at V and 6 bases at J, leaving 3 bases unmatched. CDR3 length: 11 amino acids.

The chain carries TRBV7-3 and TRBJ2-1; the D gene is possibly TRBD2 (5 bases). The CDR3 is 16 amino acids. Trimming pared 4 bases from V and 0 bases from J, leaving 13 bases between. The germline CDR1 and CDR2 sequences are SGHTA and FQGTGA. The CDR3 reads CASSSMVGSSYNEQFF. As DNA, the CDR3 is TGTGCCAGCAGCTCAATGGTGGGGAGCTCCTACAATGAGCAGTTCTTC.

The chain employs TRBV27 and TRBJ1-2, with unresolved D. There are 13 residues in the CDR3. Trimming took 3 bases from V and 4 from J, leaving 9 bases between them. In germline, CDR1 is MNHEY, CDR2 SMNVEV (reference sequence). The CDR3: CASSFRGLYGYTF. DNA for the CDR3: TGTGCCAGCAGTTTCCGAGGACTCTATGGCTACACCTTC.

The V call is TRBV2, the J call TRBJ2-7, with 10 bases fitting TRBD2. The CDR3 sequence is 12 residues long. Germline V lookup: CDR1 SNHLY, CDR2 FYNNEI. Trimming removed 10 bases from V and 3 bases from J; junction bases left unmatched: 3. CDR3 nucleotide sequence: TGTGCCATGCTAGCGGGAGACTACGAGCAGTACTTC. Residues: CAMLAGDYEQYF.

By sample share, this clone is medium-sized. The chain is built from TRBV19 and TRBJ1-1, with a weak D call TRBD1 (5 bases). Germline V gene sequence: CDR1 LNHDA, CDR2 SQIVND (reference sequence). CDR3 length: 15 amino acids. V was pared by 1 base and J by 0 bases, with 9 bases between. This CDR3 is CASSIGVDMNTEAFF. DNA for the CDR3: TGTGCCAGTAGTATAGGAGTGGACATGAACACTGAAGCTTTCTTT.

The chain is built from TRBV5-1 and TRBJ2-1; D gene ambiguous. The CDR3 is 15 amino acids. Trimming pared 4 bases from V and 0 bases from J, leaving 11 bases between. Germline assignment: CDR1 SGHRS and CDR2 YFSETQ. CDR3 sequence reads: CASSLHRDSYNEQFF. The CDR3, as DNA: TGCGCCAGCAGCCTACACAGAGACTCCTACAATGAGCAGTTCTTC.